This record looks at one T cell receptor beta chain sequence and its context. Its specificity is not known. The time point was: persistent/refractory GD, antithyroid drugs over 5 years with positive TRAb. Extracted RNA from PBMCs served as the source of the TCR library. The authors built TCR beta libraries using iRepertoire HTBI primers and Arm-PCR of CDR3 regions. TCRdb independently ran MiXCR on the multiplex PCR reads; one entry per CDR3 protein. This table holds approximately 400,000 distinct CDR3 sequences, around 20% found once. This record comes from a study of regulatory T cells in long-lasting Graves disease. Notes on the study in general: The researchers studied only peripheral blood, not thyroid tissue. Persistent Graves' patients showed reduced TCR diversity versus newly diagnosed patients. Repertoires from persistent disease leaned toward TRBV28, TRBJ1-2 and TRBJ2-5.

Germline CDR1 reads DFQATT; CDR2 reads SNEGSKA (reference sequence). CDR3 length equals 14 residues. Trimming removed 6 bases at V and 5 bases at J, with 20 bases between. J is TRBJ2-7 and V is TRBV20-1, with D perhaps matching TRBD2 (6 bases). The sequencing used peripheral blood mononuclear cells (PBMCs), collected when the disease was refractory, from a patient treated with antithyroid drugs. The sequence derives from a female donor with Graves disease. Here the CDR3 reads CSAKVGTLPHEQYF. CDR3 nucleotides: TGCAGTGCCAAAGTTGGGACTCTGCCCCACGAGCAGTACTTC.